Each of the 26 T cell receptor beta chains below was sequenced from the same sample in a study of shared clonotypes between healthy human individuals. Assay: immunoSEQ multiplex PCR; the TCRdb copy retains only in-frame clones and omits some. The table records more than 200,000 clones, 65% of them present only once. The specimen was memory CD4+ T cells sorted from blood. Sample subset: CD45RA-negative fraction. The receptors stem from a man younger than 40 in good health.

The J gene is TRBJ2-7, the V gene TRBV7-9; 8 nucleotides agree with TRBD2. V lost 6 bases and J lost 3; bases outside the gene matches: 7. The germline V gene has CDR1 SEHNR and CDR2 FQNEAQ (reference sequence). The CDR3 covers 14 residues. CDR3 nucleotides: TGTGCCAGCAGTTCTACCGGGACTAGCTACGAGCAGTACTTC. As protein: CASSSTGTSYEQYF.

The chain employs TRBV2 and TRBJ2-7; 8 nucleotides align to TRBD1. The CDR3 covers 14 residues. Germline V CDR1 and CDR2: SNHLY, FYNNEI. V lost 3 bases and J lost 4; bases outside the gene matches: 5. This chain's CDR3 is CASSDQGARYEQYF. CDR3 bases: TGTGCCAGCAGTGACCAGGGGGCGAGGTACGAGCAGTACTTC.

This clone was observed at least ten times. This chain uses TRBV10-3 with TRBJ1-1; weak D call: TRBD1 (5 bases). Trimming shortened V by 7 bases and J by 1 base, and 19 bases separated the two germline ends. This CDR3 is 16 amino acids long. CDR1 and CDR2 from the germline V gene are ENHRY and SYGVKD. CDR3 nucleotide sequence: TGTGCCATCACGGGGGAAATCGAGCGAGGGAACACTGAAGCTTTCTTT. Translated: CAITGEIERGNTEAFF.

The table lists this clone with a few counts. This sequence joins TRBV28 and TRBJ1-1, with D possibly TRBD1 on 5 matching bases. CDR3 size: 14 residues. Germline V gene sequence: CDR1 MDHEN, CDR2 SYDVKM. Written as DNA, the CDR3 is TGTGCGGCAGCAAGTGGGGCACTGAACACTGAAGCTTTCTTT. Protein: CAAASGALNTEAFF.

For the CDR3, the DNA is TGCAGCGTGACAGCGCGCGAAGCTTTCTTT. Its protein product is CSVTAREAFF. The chain employs TRBV29-1 and TRBJ1-1; a weak D match, TRBD1 (5 bases). Germline lookup yields CDR1 SQVTM and CDR2 ANQGSEA. The ends were cut back, 6 bases at V and 8 bases at J, with 10 bases in the middle. The CDR3 sequence is 10 residues long.

This clone was seen repeatedly, ten times or more. This sample also contains other DNA sequences that code for the same CDR3. This chain connects TRBV7-9 to TRBJ2-7, with D possibly TRBD1 on 5 matching bases. Germline V gene data show CDR1 as SEHNR and CDR2 as FQNEAQ (reference sequence). The CDR3 loop spans 14 amino acids. V was pared by 0 bases and J by 3 bases, with 9 bases between. CDR3 amino acids: CASSLAGVDYEQYF. The CDR3, as DNA: TGTGCCAGCAGCTTAGCAGGGGTGGACTACGAGCAGTACTTC.

At least ten counts were recorded for this clone. The V call is TRBV4-3, the J call TRBJ2-1, with D perhaps matching TRBD1 (5 bases). The CDR3 has 13 residues. V lost 3 bases and J 8 bases, leaving 11 bases between the germline ends. In germline, CDR1 is LGHNA, CDR2 YSLEER. In nucleotides, the CDR3 is TGCGCCAGCAGCCAGATAAGGGGCCATGAGCAGTTCTTC. This encodes CASSQIRGHEQFF.

The chain carries TRBV6-4 and TRBJ2-5, with 7 bases aligning to TRBD1. The CDR3 is made up of 13 amino acids. Trimming cost V 8 bases and J 5 bases; bases outside gene matches: 8. The germline V gene has CDR1 MRHNA and CDR2 SNTAGT. The CDR3 loop reads CASARGHGETQYF. CDR3 bases: TGTGCCAGCGCGAGGGGGCATGGGGAGACCCAGTACTTC.

This clone was counted at least ten times. J is TRBJ2-2 and V is TRBV6-1, with no clear D. Per the germline V gene, CDR1 is MNHNS and CDR2 is SASEGT. Deletions cut 6 bases from V and 2 bases from J, with 13 bases between. CDR3 length equals 15 residues. The CDR3 loop reads CASRSGRLNTGELFF. The CDR3 coding sequence is TGTGCCAGCAGATCCGGTAGGCTTAACACCGGGGAGCTGTTTTTT.

The chain links TRBV28 to TRBJ2-7, with 7 bases fitting TRBD1. V shed 10 bases and J 5 bases; nucleotides not matched to a gene: 17. The CDR3 is 15 residues long. Per germline, CDR1 MDHEN and CDR2 SYDVKM. In DNA form, the CDR3 reads TGTGCCACCAACACTCCCGGGACAGTATTCGACGAGCAGTACTTC. It translates to CATNTPGTVFDEQYF.

Concerning this clone: A read error is likely here: a far larger clone is one base away. This same CDR3 is encoded by further DNA sequences in the sample. V usage is TRBV4-1 and J usage is TRBJ1-5; TRBD1 agrees at 10 bases. V dropped 0 bases and J dropped 7; count of bases not matched to a gene: 3. There are 15 residues in the CDR3. Germline CDR1 is MGHRA and CDR2 is YSYEKL. Written as DNA, the CDR3 is TGCGCCAGCAGCCAAGACGGACAGGGGGACCAGCCCCAGCATTTT. Its protein product is CASSQDGQGDQPQHF.

The CDR3 nucleotides are TGTGCCAGCAGTTTCACCATGGTGGGGCCGGGACAGGGTATCTATGGCTACACCTTC. Amino acid sequence: CASSFTMVGPGQGIYGYTF. This rearrangement joins TRBV28 to TRBJ1-2; 9 bases map to TRBD1. The V and J ends lost 3 bases and 4 bases, in that order; junction bases with no gene match: 18. CDR3 length: 19 amino acids. CDR1 and CDR2 from the germline V gene are MDHEN and SYDVKM.

This clone was seen a few times. The chain combines TRBV19 with TRBJ1-1; tentatively, D is TRBD1 (5 bases). Germline V lookup: CDR1 LNHDA, CDR2 SQIVND (reference sequence). This CDR3 contains 12 residues. Trimming took 9 bases from V and 3 from J, leaving 11 bases between them. CDR3 sequence (DNA): TGTGCCAGCCGGGGGTTTGACACTGAAGCTTTCTTT. It encodes CASRGFDTEAFF.

This clone was counted many times. The V and J genes are TRBV5-6 and TRBJ2-7; 7 bases are a match to TRBD2. Trimming took 4 bases from V and 2 from J; bases not matched to a gene: 9. This CDR3 has 15 amino acids. Germline V gives CDR1 SGHDT, CDR2 YYEEEE. This CDR3 reads CASSRGGLLAYEQYF. The CDR3 region has the DNA TGTGCCAGCAGCCGGGGAGGGCTCCTCGCCTACGAGCAGTACTTC.

The rearrangement uses TRBV5-4 and TRBJ2-5; TRBD1 is a possible D gene (6 bases). V was trimmed by 4 bases and J by 2 bases, leaving 18 bases between them. CDR3 length equals 16 residues. CDR1 SGHNT and CDR2 YYREEE come from the germline V gene (reference sequence). The DNA for the CDR3 is TGTGCCAGCAGCCTATTACAGGGATTGACTCAAGAGACCCAGTACTTC. It translates to CASSLLQGLTQETQYF. Complete variable domain (other parts from reference TRBV5-4 and TRBJ2-5): ETGVTQSPTHLIKTRGQQVTLRCSSQSGHNTVSWYQQALGQGPQFIFQYYREEENGRGNFPPRFSGLQFPNYSSELNVNALELDDSALYLCASSLLQGLTQETQYFGPGTRLLVL.

This clone was detected only a few times. This chain joins TRBV11-2 and TRBJ2-1; D may be TRBD1 (5 bases). V was cut by 2 bases and J by 4 bases, with 12 bases left in between. The CDR3 has 15 amino acids. Germline V gene data show CDR1 as SGHAT and CDR2 as FQNNGV. The CDR3 region is CASSLLQAQYNEQFF. CDR3 nucleotide sequence: TGTGCCAGCAGCTTACTACAGGCCCAGTACAATGAGCAGTTCTTC.

This rearrangement joins TRBV7-9 to TRBJ2-7, with 8 nucleotides matching TRBD2. This CDR3 has 14 residues. The V segment lost 1 base and the J segment 5 bases; nucleotides outside the gene matches: 4. The germline V gene has CDR1 SEHNR and CDR2 FQNEAQ (reference sequence). The CDR3 here is CASSLEAGAHEQYF. CDR3 nucleotide sequence: TGTGCCAGCAGCTTAGAAGCGGGAGCACACGAGCAGTACTTC.

In this sample, this clone turned up a few times. The CDR3 region has the DNA TGCGCCAGCAAAAGGACCTGGACAGGGGGTAACACTGAAGCTTTCTTT. Translating gives CASKRTWTGGNTEAFF. The chain links TRBV23-1 to TRBJ1-1; 10 bases match TRBD1. Being an ORF, TRBV23-1 has a function that is uncertain. Unmatched junction bases numbered 10, after V lost 7 bases and J lost 2 bases. The CDR3 consists of 16 residues.

This clone came up a few times. CDR3 region: CERYRAVDNSGNTIYF. CDR3 in DNA: TGTGAAAGGTACAGGGCCGTAGATAACTCTGGAAACACCATATATTTT. This chain links TRBV11-3 with TRBJ1-3; weak D call: TRBD1 (6 bases). This CDR3 spans 16 amino acids. Per germline, CDR1 SGHNT and CDR2 YENEEA.

This chain joins TRBV7-9 and TRBJ1-1; D gene uncertain. V shed 2 bases and J shed 6 bases, with 13 bases lying between them. The CDR3 is made up of 14 amino acids. Germline CDR1 and CDR2: SEHNR and FQNEAQ (reference sequence). Written as DNA, the CDR3 is TGTGCCAGCAGCTTATTGCAGCAATCCCCTGAAGCTTTCTTT. It specifies CASSLLQQSPEAFF.

As to this clone: The same CDR3 can be traced to other DNA sequences in this sample. This chain links TRBV5-4 with TRBJ2-3, with 12 bases matching TRBD2. The CDR3 length is 16 residues. Germline CDR1 is SGHNT and CDR2 is YYREEE (reference sequence). Trimming took 0 bases from V and 5 from J; bases not matched to a gene: 4. The CDR3 DNA follows: TGTGCCAGCAGCTTGGGACTAGCGGGAGTGGGAGATACGCAGTATTTT. Protein sequence: CASSLGLAGVGDTQYF.

The sample holds a few counts of this clone. The V call is TRBV9, the J call TRBJ1-2; weak D call: TRBD1 (5 bases). Trimming took off 6 bases at V and 5 bases at J, with 23 bases between the two ends. Germline CDR1 and CDR2: SGDLS and YYNGEE. This CDR3 has 16 amino acids. CDR3 protein: CASTEGGAPGKYGYTF. The CDR3 DNA follows: TGTGCCAGCACCGAGGGAGGGGCTCCTGGGAAGTATGGCTACACCTTC. Full variable domain (outside the CDR3, taken from reference TRBV9 and TRBJ1-2): DSGVTQTPKHLITATGQRVTLRCSPRSGDLSVYWYQQSLDQGLQFLIQYYNGEERAKGNILERFSAQQFPDLHSELNLSSLELGDSALYFCASTEGGAPGKYGYTFGSGTRLTVV.

The chain carries TRBV5-5 and TRBJ1-5, with TRBD1 as a possible D gene (5 bases). Germline values: CDR1 SGHKS, CDR2 YYEKEE (reference sequence). V lost 3 bases to trimming and J lost 6 bases, with 16 bases between them. This CDR3 comprises 15 residues. The CDR3 DNA is TGTGCCAGCAGCTCCCAAGGGGTATCGGGTCAGCCCCAGCATTTT. Protein sequence: CASSSQGVSGQPQHF.

The chain has TRBV10-2 and TRBJ2-3; 8 positions agree with TRBD2. The V segment lost 5 bases and the J segment 2 bases; nucleotides outside the gene matches: 3. Per the germline V gene, CDR1 is WSHSY and CDR2 is SAAADI. This CDR3 comprises 14 residues. The CDR3 reads CASSQLAATDTQYF. The CDR3 DNA is TGCGCCAGCAGTCAACTAGCGGCCACAGATACGCAGTATTTT.

As DNA, the CDR3 is TGCGCCAGCAGCTTGACCTACCAAGAGACCCAGTACTTC. This gives the protein CASSLTYQETQYF. This rearrangement joins TRBV5-1 to TRBJ2-5; D call uncertain. The CDR3 is 13 amino acids. CDR1 is SGHRS and CDR2 is YFSETQ in the germline V gene. The V end lost 1 base, the J end lost 0 bases, and 4 bases lay between the germline ends.

V and J are TRBV6-5 and TRBJ1-5; D unresolved. The CDR3 is 13 amino acids. Trimming left V 6 bases short and J 0 bases short, with 6 bases between. The germline V gene has CDR1 MNHEY and CDR2 SVGAGI. CDR3 protein: CASRDYSNQPQHF. The DNA of the CDR3 is TGTGCCAGCAGGGACTATAGCAATCAGCCCCAGCATTTT.